The sample holds one count of the clone carrying this T cell receptor beta chain. No antigen is known for it. These data originate in a study of beta chain features in type 1 diabetes. Trimming shortened V by 5 bases and J by 1 base, and 24 bases separated the two germline ends. CDR3 size: 18 residues. Germline CDR1 and CDR2: LNHNV and YYDKDF (reference sequence). General study points: Shortening that was moderate but significant affected the TCRB CDR3s of Type 1 diabetes patients in all four CD4+ subsets.

The sequenced template was cDNA made from the entire isolated RNA. TCRdb's copy holds only in-frame clones and misses some; the assay was immunoSEQ multiplex PCR. The data contain tens of thousands of clones, around 40% of them singletons. This chain connects TRBV15 to TRBJ2-7, with D tentatively TRBD1 (6 bases). The sequenced sample consisted of Tregs from blood. The receptor's source is a man aged 25 to 45 with type 1 diabetes. DNA for the CDR3: TGTGCCACCAGCCCTGATATAGACCCACAGGGAAAATCCTACGAGCAGTACTTC. Encoded protein: CATSPDIDPQGKSYEQYF.